The T cell receptor (beta chain) described here comes from a study of Graves' ophthalmopathy and Graves' hyperthyroidism. RNA transcripts were the source from which TCR beta CDR3 regions were amplified. First-round RT-PCR with HTBI primers preceded a second-round multiplex PCR. TCRdb re-analysed the multiplex PCR reads in MiXCR, keeping a single row per CDR3 protein. Of 340,000 or so distinct CDR3 sequences listed, roughly a sixth are singletons. Whole-study findings and limits: Ophthalmopathy could be told apart from stable hyperthyroidism by a 13-signature model (about 88% sensitivity, around 80% specificity).

Ten or more counts support this clonotype. Its antigen is unknown. This CDR3 has 13 amino acids. Germline-derived CDR1 and CDR2 are LNHNV and YYDKDF (reference sequence). The V gene end was trimmed by 0 bases and the J gene end by 10 bases; junction bases not matched to a gene: 5. Input material: peripheral blood. V gene TRBV15 combines with J gene TRBJ1-1, with 7 bases aligning to TRBD1. The sequence was obtained from an adult man with Graves' ophthalmopathy. CDR3 residues: CATSRDHRDRAFF. CDR3 bases: TGTGCCACCAGCAGAGATCATAGGGACAGAGCTTTCTTT.